The 3 T cell receptor beta chains in this list originate from one sample, sequenced in a study of cytomegalovirus exposure and HLA in healthy donors. A multiplex PCR was run with 60 Vbeta primers and 13 Jbeta primers. Some clones are missing from TCRdb's copy, which holds only in-frame ones; the method was immunoSEQ multiplex PCR. The sample lists 120,000 to 150,000 clones, around 80% occurring once. The material sequenced was PBMCs. The receptor set was obtained from a man aged 40-49 years in good health and CMV-seropositive.

To note about this clone: Since no conserved phenylalanine or tryptophan closes the CDR3, a read error is the likely cause. The limits of the CDR3 on the DNA are not certain, so only TCRdb's listed CDR3 is given. The V call is TRBV5-6, the J call TRBJ2-7; the table gives TRBD2 as D, unverified against the DNA. The CDR3 extends over 12 residues, inclusive of both ends. CDR1 and CDR2 from the germline V gene are SGHDT and YYEEEE. The CDR3 spells CASSGGLAGVAY.

The chain is built from TRBV29-1 and TRBJ1-2, with D perhaps TRBD1 (5 bases). The germline gives CDR1 SQVTM, CDR2 ANQGSEA. Trimming left V 6 bases short and J 6 bases short, with 17 bases between. CDR3 length: 13 amino acids. The CDR3 protein is CSVSGQELHGYTF. The CDR3 DNA follows: TGCAGCGTCTCCGGACAAGAGCTACATGGCTACACCTTC.

The genes are TRBV19 and TRBJ2-3; D is perhaps TRBD2 (6 bases). Germline V CDR1 and CDR2: LNHDA, SQIVND (reference sequence). The V end lost 5 bases, the J end lost 3 bases, and 12 bases lay between the germline ends. CDR3 length equals 14 residues. CDR3 coding DNA: TGTGCCAGTAGTGTGGGAGGCCTTACAGATACGCAGTATTTT. It yields the protein CASSVGGLTDTQYF. Variable domain in full (rest from reference TRBV19 and TRBJ2-3): DGGITQSPKYLFRKEGQNVTLSCEQNLNHDAMYWYRQDPGQGLRLIYYSQIVNDFQKGDIAEGYSVSREKKESFPLTVTSAQKNPTAFYLCASSVGGLTDTQYFGPGTRLTVL.